The present T cell receptor beta chain was sequenced within a study of technical replicates of blood from a few donors. Assay used: immunoSEQ multiplex PCR; TCRdb lists only in-frame clones, some missing. The sample comprises under 85,000 clones, about 90% of which are singletons, and under 0.5% rests with the top ten. The V gene lost 10 bases and the J gene lost 4 bases, with 16 bases spanning the gap. Germline V gene sequence: CDR1 LNHDA, CDR2 SQIVND (reference sequence). The CDR3 runs to 13 residues. This rearrangement joins TRBV19 to TRBJ1-1; no reliable D call. The sequence was collected from a human donor in good health. Input material: T cells isolated from PBMCs. This CDR3 is CATSPVPGTEAFF. Here the CDR3 DNA reads TGTGCCACCTCGCCCGTCCCAGGCACTGAAGCTTTCTTT.